A single sample is the source of the 5 T cell receptor beta chains below, sequenced in a study of cytomegalovirus exposure and HLA in healthy donors. The PCR had 60 Vbeta and 13 Jbeta primers. Generated by immunoSEQ multiplex PCR, the TCRdb table keeps only in-frame clones and is missing some. The profile shows about 130,000 clones, roughly 15% of them singletons. Input material: PBMCs. Receptors originate from a female donor in good health and CMV-seropositive.

Details on this clone: One junction end disagrees with the germline gene, perhaps due to a read error. V and J are TRBV7-9 and TRBJ2-7; D gene unclear. Germline V gene sequence: CDR1 SEHNR, CDR2 FQNEAQ (reference sequence). CDR3 size: 16 residues. In nucleotides, the CDR3 is TGTGCCAGCAGCTCCGGCCTGGAGACGAGCTCCCACGAGCAGTACTTC. Translating gives CASSSGLETSSHEQYF.

This clone turned up a few times. V and J are TRBV6-1 and TRBJ2-7; the match to TRBD1 covers 7 bases. CDR1 is MNHNS, CDR2 SASEGT, per germline. J was trimmed by 6 bases and V by 5 bases; bases with no gene match: 10. CDR3 length: 14 amino acids. This CDR3 reads CASSTPGWDSEQYF. DNA of the CDR3: TGTGCCAGCAGTACCCCAGGGTGGGACAGCGAGCAGTACTTC.

A remark on this clone: The junction departs from the called germline gene at one end, perhaps through a read error. The chain joins TRBV7-7 to TRBJ2-2; 10 bases match TRBD2. The CDR3 length is 18 residues. CDR1 and CDR2 from the germline V gene are SSHAT and FNYEAQ (reference sequence). The CDR3 protein is CASSLFRPTSGMGGELFF. CDR3 sequence (DNA): TGTGCTAGCAGCTTATTCCGGCCTACTAGCGGGATGGGCGGGGAGCTGTTTTTT.

This clone has only a few counts. CDR3 loop: CASSLLIFTGQPQHF. CDR3 coding DNA: TGTGCCAGCAGTTTGTTAATTTTTACTGGTCAGCCCCAGCATTTT. The chain combines TRBV28 with TRBJ1-5, with unresolved D. Germline CDR1 reads MDHEN; CDR2 reads SYDVKM. V was clipped by 3 bases and J by 6 bases, with 15 bases between them. CDR3 size: 15 residues.

This clone was counted between two and nine times. The genes are TRBV6-6 and TRBJ2-1; TRBD1 might be the D (6 bases). Trimming removed 5 bases at V and 2 bases at J, with 13 bases between. The CDR3 is made up of 15 amino acids. The germline V gene has CDR1 MNHNY and CDR2 SVGAGI (reference sequence). The CDR3 sequence: CASSGPGVPYNEQFF. The DNA of the CDR3 is TGTGCCAGCAGTGGGCCAGGGGTCCCCTACAATGAGCAGTTCTTC.